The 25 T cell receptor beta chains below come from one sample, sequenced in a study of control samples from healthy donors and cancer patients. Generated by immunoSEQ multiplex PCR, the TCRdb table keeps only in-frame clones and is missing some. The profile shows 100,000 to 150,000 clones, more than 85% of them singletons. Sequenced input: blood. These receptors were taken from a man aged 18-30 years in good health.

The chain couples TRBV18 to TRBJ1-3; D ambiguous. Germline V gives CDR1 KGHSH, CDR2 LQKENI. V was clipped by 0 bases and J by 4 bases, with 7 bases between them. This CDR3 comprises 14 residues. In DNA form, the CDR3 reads TGTGCCAGCTCACCACCGGGGTCCGGAAACACCATATATTTT. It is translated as CASSPPGSGNTIYF.

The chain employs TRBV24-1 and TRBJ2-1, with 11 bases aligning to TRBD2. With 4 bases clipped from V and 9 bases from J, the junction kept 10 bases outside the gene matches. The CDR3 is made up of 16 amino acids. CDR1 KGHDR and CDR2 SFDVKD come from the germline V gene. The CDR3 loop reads CATSDPTSGRTREQFF. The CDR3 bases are TGTGCCACCAGTGACCCTACTAGCGGGAGAACTCGTGAGCAGTTCTTC.

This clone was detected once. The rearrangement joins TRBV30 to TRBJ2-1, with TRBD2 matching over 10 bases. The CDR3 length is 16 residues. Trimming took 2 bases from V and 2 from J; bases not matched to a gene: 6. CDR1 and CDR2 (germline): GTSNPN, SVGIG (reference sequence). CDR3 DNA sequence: TGTGCCTGGAGTCCCCCACTAGCGGGAACCTACAATGAGCAGTTCTTC. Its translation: CAWSPPLAGTYNEQFF.

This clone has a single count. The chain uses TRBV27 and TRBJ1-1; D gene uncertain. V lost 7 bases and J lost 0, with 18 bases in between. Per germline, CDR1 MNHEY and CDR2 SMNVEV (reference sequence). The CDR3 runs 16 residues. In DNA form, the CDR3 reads TGTGCCAGCACCTCGGGGAGGGCGGGCATGAACACTGAAGCTTTCTTT. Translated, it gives CASTSGRAGMNTEAFF.

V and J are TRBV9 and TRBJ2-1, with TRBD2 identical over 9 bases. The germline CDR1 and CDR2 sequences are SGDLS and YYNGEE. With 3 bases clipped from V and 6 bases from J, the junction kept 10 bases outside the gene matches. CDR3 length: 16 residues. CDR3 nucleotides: TGTGCCAGCAGCGCCCAGTTGACTAGCGGAGGCAATGAGCAGTTCTTC. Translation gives CASSAQLTSGGNEQFF.

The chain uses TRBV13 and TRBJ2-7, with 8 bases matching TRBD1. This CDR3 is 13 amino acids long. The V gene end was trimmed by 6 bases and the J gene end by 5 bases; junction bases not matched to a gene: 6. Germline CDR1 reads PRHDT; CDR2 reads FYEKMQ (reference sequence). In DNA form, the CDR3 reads TGTGCCAGCAGTGGCAGGGGGCTTAACGAGCAGTACTTC. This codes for CASSGRGLNEQYF.

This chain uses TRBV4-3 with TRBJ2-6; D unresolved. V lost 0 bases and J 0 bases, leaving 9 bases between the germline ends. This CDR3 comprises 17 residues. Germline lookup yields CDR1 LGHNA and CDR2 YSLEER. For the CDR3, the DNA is TGCGCCAGCAGCCAAGATTTAAGGGACTCTGGGGCCAACGTCCTGACTTTC. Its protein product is CASSQDLRDSGANVLTF.

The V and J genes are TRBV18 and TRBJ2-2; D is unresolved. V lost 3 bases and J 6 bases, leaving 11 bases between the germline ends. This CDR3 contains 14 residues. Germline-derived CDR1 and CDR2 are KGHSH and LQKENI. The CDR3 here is CASSPASGSGELFF. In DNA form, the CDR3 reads TGTGCCAGCTCACCCGCTTCTGGCTCCGGGGAGCTGTTTTTT.

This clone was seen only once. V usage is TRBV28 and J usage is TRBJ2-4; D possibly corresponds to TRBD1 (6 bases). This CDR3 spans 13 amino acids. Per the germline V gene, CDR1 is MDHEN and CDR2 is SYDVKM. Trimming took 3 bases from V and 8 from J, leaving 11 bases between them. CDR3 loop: CASSFTGSHIQYF. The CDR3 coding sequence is TGTGCCAGCAGTTTTACAGGGTCACACATTCAGTACTTC.

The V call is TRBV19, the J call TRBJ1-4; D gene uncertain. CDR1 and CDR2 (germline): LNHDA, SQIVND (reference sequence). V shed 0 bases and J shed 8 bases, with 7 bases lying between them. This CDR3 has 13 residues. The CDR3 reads CASSIEEEEKLFF. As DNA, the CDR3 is TGTGCCAGTAGTATAGAAGAAGAGGAAAAACTGTTTTTT.

The CDR3 region is CASSLLRISSYEQYF. CDR3 DNA sequence: TGTGCCAGCAGCTTGTTGCGGATTAGCTCCTACGAGCAGTACTTC. V gene TRBV5-6 combines with J gene TRBJ2-7; D not certain. V dropped 1 base and J dropped 0 bases, with 11 bases sitting between them. Germline CDR1 reads SGHDT; CDR2 reads YYEEEE. The CDR3 extends over 15 amino acids. Drawing the rest from reference TRBV5-6 and TRBJ2-7, the complete variable domain is DAGVTQSPTHLIKTRGQQVTLRCSPKSGHDTVSWYQQALGQGPQFIFQYYEEEERQRGNFPDRFSGHQFPNYSSELNVNALLLGDSALYLCASSLLRISSYEQYFGPGTRLTVT.

CDR3 coding DNA: TGTGCCTGGGGGTCAGACAGTGGCAATCAGCCCCAGCATTTT. Amino acid sequence: CAWGSDSGNQPQHF. V is TRBV30 and J is TRBJ1-5, with D perhaps matching TRBD1 (5 bases). Germline loops: CDR1 GTSNPN, CDR2 SVGIG (reference sequence). The CDR3 covers 14 residues. V was cut by 5 bases and J by 2 bases, with 13 bases left in between.

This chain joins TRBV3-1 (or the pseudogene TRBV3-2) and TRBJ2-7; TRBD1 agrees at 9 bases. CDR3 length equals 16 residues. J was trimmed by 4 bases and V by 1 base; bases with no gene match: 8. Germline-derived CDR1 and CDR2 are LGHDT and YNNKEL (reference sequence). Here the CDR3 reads CASSQAPGTGYYEQYF. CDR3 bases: TGTGCCAGCAGCCAAGCCCCGGGGACAGGGTATTACGAGCAGTACTTC.

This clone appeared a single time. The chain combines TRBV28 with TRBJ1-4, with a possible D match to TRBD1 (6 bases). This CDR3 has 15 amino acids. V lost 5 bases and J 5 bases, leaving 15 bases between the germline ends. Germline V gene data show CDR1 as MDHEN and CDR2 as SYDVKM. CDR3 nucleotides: TGTGCCAGCAGTAAAGAGACAGGACTAAATGAAAAACTGTTTTTT. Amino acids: CASSKETGLNEKLFF.

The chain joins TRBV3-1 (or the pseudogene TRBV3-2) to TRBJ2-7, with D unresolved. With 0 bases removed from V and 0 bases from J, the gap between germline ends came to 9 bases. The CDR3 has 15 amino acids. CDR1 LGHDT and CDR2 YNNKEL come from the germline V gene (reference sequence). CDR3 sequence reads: CASSQDPMSSYEQYF. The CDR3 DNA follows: TGTGCCAGCAGCCAAGATCCGATGAGCTCCTACGAGCAGTACTTC.

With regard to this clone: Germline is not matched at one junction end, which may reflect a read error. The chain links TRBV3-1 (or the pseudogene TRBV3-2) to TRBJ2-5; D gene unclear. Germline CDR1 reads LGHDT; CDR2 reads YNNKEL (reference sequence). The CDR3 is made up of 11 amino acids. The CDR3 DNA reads TGTGCCAGCACCCAACAAGAGACCCAGTACTTC. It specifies CASTQQETQYF.

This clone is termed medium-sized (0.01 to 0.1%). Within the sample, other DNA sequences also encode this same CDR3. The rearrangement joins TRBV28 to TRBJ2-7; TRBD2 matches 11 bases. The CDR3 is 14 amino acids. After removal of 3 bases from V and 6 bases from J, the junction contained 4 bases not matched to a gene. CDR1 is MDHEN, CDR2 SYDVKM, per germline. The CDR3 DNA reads TGTGCCAGCAGTTTTGGGCTAGCGGGAGGCGAGCAGTACTTC. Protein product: CASSFGLAGGEQYF.

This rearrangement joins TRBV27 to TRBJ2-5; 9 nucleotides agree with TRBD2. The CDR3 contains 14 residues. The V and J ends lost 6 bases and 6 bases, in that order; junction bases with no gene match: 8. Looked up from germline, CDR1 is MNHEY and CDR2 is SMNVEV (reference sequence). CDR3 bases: TGTGCCAGCAGGGAACTAGCGGGCAGGAAGACCCAGTACTTC. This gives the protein CASRELAGRKTQYF.

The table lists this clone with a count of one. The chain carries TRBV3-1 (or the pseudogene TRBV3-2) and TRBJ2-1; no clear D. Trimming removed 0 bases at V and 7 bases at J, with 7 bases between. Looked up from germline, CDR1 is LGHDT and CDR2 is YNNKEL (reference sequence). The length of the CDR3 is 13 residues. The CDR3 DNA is TGTGCCAGCAGCCAAGATGGTTGGAATGAGCAGTTCTTC. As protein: CASSQDGWNEQFF.

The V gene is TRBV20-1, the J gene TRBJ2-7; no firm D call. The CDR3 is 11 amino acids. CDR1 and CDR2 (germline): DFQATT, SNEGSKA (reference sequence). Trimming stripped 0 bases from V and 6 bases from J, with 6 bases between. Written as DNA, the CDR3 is TGCAGTGCTAGAGATCAGGCCGAGCAGTACTTC. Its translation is CSARDQAEQYF.

The CDR3, as DNA: TGTGCCAGCTCACCAGAGGGGCGGAACGAGCAGTACTTC. This gives the protein CASSPEGRNEQYF. This chain uses TRBV18 with TRBJ2-7; perhaps D is TRBD1 or TRBD2 (5 bases each). The CDR3 sequence is 13 residues long. Per the germline V gene, CDR1 is KGHSH and CDR2 is LQKENI. Trimming took off 2 bases at V and 5 bases at J, with 10 bases between the two ends.

This CDR3 is CASGGGYQPQHF. The CDR3 nucleotides are TGTGCCAGCGGGGGGGGTTATCAGCCCCAGCATTTT. The rearrangement links TRBV2 to TRBJ1-5; D may be TRBD1 (5 bases). Germline V gene lookup returns CDR1 SNHLY and CDR2 FYNNEI. The germline V and J ends were trimmed by 8 bases and 5 bases, with 10 bases remaining between them. The CDR3 runs to 12 residues.

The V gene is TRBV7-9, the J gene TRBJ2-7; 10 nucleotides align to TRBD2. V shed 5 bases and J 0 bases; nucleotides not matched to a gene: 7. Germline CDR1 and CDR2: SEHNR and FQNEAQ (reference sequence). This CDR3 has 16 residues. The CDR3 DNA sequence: TGTGCCAGCAGCCCGAGATCTAGCGGGAGCTCCTACGAGCAGTACTTC. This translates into CASSPRSSGSSYEQYF.

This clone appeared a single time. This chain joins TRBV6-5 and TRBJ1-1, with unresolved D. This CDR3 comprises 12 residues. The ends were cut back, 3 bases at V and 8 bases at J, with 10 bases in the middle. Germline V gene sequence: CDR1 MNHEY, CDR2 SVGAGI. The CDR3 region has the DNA TGTGCCAGCAGTTATGGAGGGCAGGAAGCTTTCTTT. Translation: CASSYGGQEAFF.

The DNA of the CDR3 is TGTGCCAGCAGCCGACCCTTTCTTGGAACTGAAGCTTTCTTT. As protein: CASSRPFLGTEAFF. V and J are TRBV9 and TRBJ1-1; D call uncertain. Germline CDR1 reads SGDLS; CDR2 reads YYNGEE. This CDR3 is 14 amino acids long. The V and J ends lost 4 bases and 5 bases respectively, with 15 bases between them.